This paragraph reports one T cell receptor (beta chain). What it binds is unknown. These data originate in a study of cytomegalovirus exposure and HLA in healthy donors. Turning to the study itself: Unique TCRs numbering approximately 80 million, obtained from HLA-typed donors, made up an early data release. Whole-study results and caveats: In the analysis, some V segments, TRBV6-2 and TRBV6-3 included, were excluded as indistinguishable.

The CDR3 length is 15 residues. Trimming cost V 5 bases and J 5 bases; bases outside gene matches: 13. Germline CDR1 SQVTM, CDR2 ANQGSEA. The PCR used 60 Vbeta and 13 Jbeta primers. Original methodology: An analysis that came later counted some 80 million unique TCR beta chains, 10 million to 12 million shared. Measured with immunoSEQ multiplex PCR; TCRdb has only the in-frame clones, and not every one. D and trimming come from the DNA, and the V and J calls and clone size come from that table. The table shows around 94,000 clones, with approximately 76% occurring only once. The chain employs TRBV29-1 and TRBJ2-7; 9 bases map to TRBD2. This sequence originates from a woman aged 55-69 years in good health and CMV-seropositive. Sequenced input: PBMCs. The CDR3: CSVQAGGGPRHEQYF. CDR3 coding DNA: TGCAGCGTTCAAGCGGGGGGAGGTCCCCGTCACGAGCAGTACTTC.